This is a list of T cell receptor beta chains from one sample in a study of shared clonotypes between healthy human individuals. Produced via immunoSEQ multiplex PCR; TCRdb's table is partial and in-frame only. The repertoire holds about 480,000 clones, with about 79% as singletons. Sequenced material: PBMCs. The receptors come from a middle-aged woman in good health. Some clones in this sample may be carry-over from other donors' samples. The CDR3 runs from the conserved cysteine through the conserved F or W. The D gene is left open where the match is weak. Not every row has a clone size; where given, it reads once, few, many or a size class.

size	V	J	D	DNA	CDR3
.	TRBV5-1	TRBJ1-3	.	TGCGCCAGCAGCTTGGACGGCGGCTCTGGAAACACCATATATTTT	CASSLDGGSGNTIYF
.	TRBV30	TRBJ2-1	.	TGTGCCTGCCTTCTGACTCGCCACAATGAGCAGTTCTTC	CACLLTRHNEQFF
.	TRBV27	TRBJ2-3	TRBD1	TGTGCCAGCAGTTCACCGGGACAGAGGACAGATACGCAGTATTTT	CASSSPGQRTDTQYF
.	TRBV2	TRBJ1-6	.	TGTGCCAGCTCGGACAGTTATAATTCACCCCTCCACTTT	CASSDSYNSPLHF
.	TRBV7-9	TRBJ2-7	.	TGTGCCAGCAGCTTAGGGCAATTAGGCCTCTACGAGCAGTACTTC	CASSLGQLGLYEQYF
.	TRBV27	TRBJ1-1	TRBD1	TGTGCCAGCCAGAAACAGGGGGCGCGTACTGAAGCTTTCTTT	CASQKQGARTEAFF
.	TRBV5-1	TRBJ2-7	.	TGCGCCAGCAGCCTTACCCCTAACGAGCAGTACTTC	CASSLTPNEQYF
.	TRBV15	TRBJ2-7	.	TGTGCCACCAGCAGAGAGGGGGTCTCCTACGAGCAGTACTTC	CATSREGVSYEQYF
.	TRBV10-3	TRBJ2-7	.	TGTGCCATCAGTGAGTTCGGACAGGCGGGGGGTATATACGAGCAGTACTTC	CAISEFGQAGGIYEQYF
.	TRBV19	TRBJ1-5	.	TGTGCCAGTAGTATCGGCGCCAGGGATGTTCAGCCCCAGCATTTT	CASSIGARDVQPQHF
.	TRBV11-3	TRBJ1-1	.	TGTGCCAGCAGCTTTTCCGGGAACACTGAAGCTTTCTTT	CASSFSGNTEAFF
.	TRBV9	TRBJ2-1	.	TGTGCCAGCAGCGTAGAATTAGGTCTTGACAATGAGCAGTTCTTC	CASSVELGLDNEQFF
.	TRBV29-1	TRBJ2-7	TRBD2	TGCAGCGCCGAATCTAGCGGTTACGAGCAGTACTTC	CSAESSGYEQYF
.	TRBV6-1	TRBJ1-1	.	TGTGCCATTTCGTTCATGAACACTGAAGCTTTCTTT	CAISFMNTEAFF
.	TRBV10-1	TRBJ2-2	.	TGCGCCAGCAGTGCGGGTAGCGGAAACACCGGGGAGCTGTTTTTT	CASSAGSGNTGELFF
.	TRBV6-1	TRBJ2-1	.	TGTGCCAGCAGTACGACGTACAATGAGCAGTTCTTC	CASSTTYNEQFF
.	TRBV30	TRBJ2-5	TRBD1	TGTGCCGCGGGGACAGGGGGCGTAGAGACCCAGTACTTC	CAAGTGGVETQYF
once	TRBV28	TRBJ1-5	.	TGTGCCAGCAGTTACAGGGTAGTAGGCAATCAGCCCCAGCATTTT	CASSYRVVGNQPQHF
.	TRBV7-6	TRBJ1-4	.	TGTGCCAGCAGCCCCTCCGATCCGGGATTGGGGGAACTGTTTTTT	CASSPSDPGLGELFF
.	TRBV5-4	TRBJ2-1	.	TGTGCCAGCAGCTTGGGGGGGCTAAGCTCCTACAATGAGCAGTTCTTC	CASSLGGLSSYNEQFF
.	TRBV4-1	TRBJ2-3	.	TGCGCCAGCAGCCAAGATAGACGCACAGATACGCAGTATTTT	CASSQDRRTDTQYF
.	TRBV7-8	TRBJ2-7	.	TGTGCCAGCAGCTTAGCGCACCGGGAGACCTACGAGCAGTACTTC	CASSLAHRETYEQYF
.	TRBV7-2	TRBJ1-6	.	TGTGCCAGCAGCCAGTACAGGGATTCACCCCTCCACTTT	CASSQYRDSPLHF
.	TRBV2	TRBJ2-7	.	TGTGCCAGCAGTGATAACGCGGGGAAAAGCTCCTACGAGCAGTACTTC	CASSDNAGKSSYEQYF
.	TRBV18	TRBJ2-2	TRBD2	TGTGCCAGCTCACCACAGACTAGCGGGACTAACACCGGGGAGCTGTTTTTT	CASSPQTSGTNTGELFF
many	TRBV5-4	TRBJ1-2	TRBD1	TGTGCCAGCAGCTTCGGGGACAGGGACTATGGCTACACCTTC	CASSFGDRDYGYTF
.	TRBV7-7	TRBJ2-5	TRBD1	TGTGCTAGCAGCACACAGGGGGCAGAAGAGACCCAGTACTTC	CASSTQGAEETQYF
.	TRBV25-1	TRBJ2-7	TRBD2	TGTGCCAGCAGTGGGCGGGAGTGGGGCTCCTACGAGCAGTACTTC	CASSGREWGSYEQYF
.	TRBV11-2	TRBJ1-6	.	TGTGCCAGCAGCTCCCCCTCGGAGCTGTTTAATTCACCCCTCCACTTT	CASSSPSELFNSPLHF
.	TRBV20-1	TRBJ1-4	.	TGCAGTGCTTCAAAAAATGAAAAACTGTTTTTT	CSASKNEKLFF